This TCR beta chain came from a study of blood T cells in healthy people across ages. For the second PCR, which ran for roughly 7 to 11 cycles, a sample-barcoded 5' primer and a J-beta primer mix were used. TCRdb recomputed calls from the 5' RACE reads with MiXCR, one row per CDR3 protein. The sample has roughly 800,000 distinct CDR3 sequences, approximately 25% seen once. Donors were systemically healthy Caucasian individuals from Russia aged about 6 to 100 years. V was cut by 0 bases and J by 6 bases, with 13 bases left in between. CDR1 and CDR2 from the germline V gene are SGHDT and YYEEEE. The CDR3 loop spans 15 amino acids. These sequences were also reported in another study, on T cells of mothers and their children.

This receptor was obtained from a boy between 10 and 17 years old in good health. What was sequenced was blood. V and J are TRBV5-6 and TRBJ2-1; D is possibly TRBD2 (6 bases). CDR3 loop: CASSLVGLHSNEQFF. Here the CDR3 DNA reads TGTGCCAGCAGCTTGGTGGGACTCCACTCCAATGAGCAGTTCTTC.